This T cell receptor (beta chain) was found in a study of blood T cell repertoires in COVID-19. At the level of the study: Samples came from the United States, Italy and Spain, spanning acute and convalescent COVID-19. The analysed material was cDNA or gDNA that came from T cells, B-cell-depleted T cells, or PBMCs.

Original methodology: Cell counts per sample came from amplifying reference gene primers. TCRdb keeps only in-frame clones here, not all; method: immunoSEQ multiplex PCR. V, J and clone size derive from that table, while D and trimming were established from the DNA sequence. The repertoire holds roughly 190,000 clones, with around four fifths as singletons. This clonotype was obtained from a woman aged 70-85 years with active or convalescent COVID-19. The specimen was peripheral blood.

The CDR3 here is CASSPGHGGTEAFF. The CDR3 DNA reads TGTGCCAGTAGTCCGGGACATGGGGGCACTGAAGCTTTCTTT. The J gene is TRBJ1-1, the V gene TRBV19, with D perhaps TRBD1 (6 bases). This CDR3 comprises 14 residues. In germline, CDR1 is LNHDA, CDR2 SQIVND (reference sequence). Between the trimmed V and J ends, which lost 5 bases and 4 bases, there was a span of 14 bases.